The table lists the clone carrying this T cell receptor (beta chain) with many counts. Its target is not known. Time point of the sample: persistent/refractory GD, antithyroid drugs over 5 years with positive TRAb. With RNA extracted from PBMCs as input, the TCR library was made. The source of the sample is a study of regulatory T cells in long-lasting Graves disease. Sequencing libraries for TCR beta were prepared with iRepertoire HTBI primers and Arm-PCR of CDR3 regions. TCRdb passed the multiplex PCR reads through MiXCR, listing each CDR3 protein once. In the table there are hundreds of thousands of distinct CDR3 sequences, 20% of which are singletons. Points from the study as a whole: Persistent Graves' patients had lower TCR diversity than newly diagnosed ones. The sample size was small, and this may have reduced accuracy. Relative to new patients (around 1,000), persistent patients exhibited greater sharing of public clonotypes (about 2,700).

Germline V gene sequence: CDR1 KGHSY, CDR2 FQNENV. The V gene lost 1 base and the J gene lost 0 bases, with 6 bases spanning the gap. The CDR3 is 15 amino acids. The sequence was obtained from a female donor with Graves disease. This chain connects TRBV16 to TRBJ2-2; D is uncertain. The source material was peripheral blood mononuclear cells (PBMCs), sampled when the disease was refractory, from a patient treated with antithyroid drugs. DNA of the CDR3: TGTGCCAGCAGCCAATACCAGGCGAACACCGGGGAGCTGTTTTTT. Amino acid sequence: CASSQYQANTGELFF.